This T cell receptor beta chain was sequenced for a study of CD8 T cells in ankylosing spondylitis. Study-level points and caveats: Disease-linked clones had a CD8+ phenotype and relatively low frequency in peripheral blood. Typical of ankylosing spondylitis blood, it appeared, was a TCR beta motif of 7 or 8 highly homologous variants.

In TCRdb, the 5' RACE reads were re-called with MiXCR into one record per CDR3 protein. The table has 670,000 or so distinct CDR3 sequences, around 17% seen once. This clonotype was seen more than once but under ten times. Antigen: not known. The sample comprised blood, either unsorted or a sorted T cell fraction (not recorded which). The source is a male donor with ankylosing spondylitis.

For the CDR3, the DNA is TGTGCCAGCAGTTTCGGGGGCCCCGACACCGGGGAGCTGTTTTTT. Protein sequence: CASSFGGPDTGELFF. This chain links TRBV12-3 or TRBV12-4 with TRBJ2-2; D may correspond to TRBD1 or TRBD2 (6 bases each). Between the trimmed V and J ends, which lost 3 bases and 3 bases, there was a span of 11 bases. The CDR3 contains 15 residues.